The TCR beta chain described here comes from a study of blood T cell repertoires in COVID-19. Background on the study: Italy, Spain and the United States were the sources of the convalescent and acute COVID-19 samples. PBMCs, B-cell-depleted T cells, or T cells provided the cDNA or gDNA that made up the material.

In the authors' methods: By means of reference gene primer amplification, nucleated cell counts were estimated. Method: immunoSEQ multiplex PCR; TCRdb's copy keeps in-frame clones and lacks some. V, J and clone size are those of that table, while D and trimming were read from the DNA. This repertoire shows hundreds of thousands of clones, roughly four fifths found once; its top ten account for about 10%. Germline V gives CDR1 PRHDT, CDR2 FYEKMQ (reference sequence). The CDR3 extends over 14 amino acids. Germline trimming cut 1 base from V and 3 bases from J; bases unmatched to any gene: 2. In this sample, this clone turned up many times.

The rearrangement uses TRBV13 and TRBJ2-7, with TRBD2 identical over 8 bases. The specimen sequenced was peripheral blood. The receptor was derived from a man at least 80 years old with acute or convalescent COVID-19. This CDR3 reads CASSLASGFYEQYF. The DNA for the CDR3 is TGTGCCAGCAGCTTAGCTAGCGGGTTCTACGAGCAGTACTTC.